This T cell receptor beta chain originates from a study of T cell repertoires in ileal Crohn's disease. Per sample, 500 to 650 nanograms of biopsy DNA were TCRB immunosequenced. Clones were read by immunoSEQ multiplex PCR, and TCRdb kept only the in-frame ones, dropping some. The sample comprises more than 15,000 clones, roughly three fifths of which are singletons, and roughly 6.3% rests with the top ten. As to this clone: The antigen remains undetermined.

The CDR3 is 15 amino acids. Germline CDR1 is SGHRS and CDR2 is YFSETQ. V shed 5 bases, J shed 4 bases, and the junction held 9 bases outside the gene matches. Study-wide findings and caveats: Endoscopic recurrence occurred in every patient whose clonality exceeded 26.8%. Clonal expansions were more frequent in active smokers than non-smokers at surgery.

J is TRBJ2-1 and V is TRBV5-1; 7 bases fit TRBD1. The sequenced material came from ileal tissue. This sequence was found in an adult with Crohn's disease. The CDR3 sequence is CASSQAPGQYNEQFF. The DNA for the CDR3 is TGCGCCAGCAGTCAGGCCCCGGGACAGTACAATGAGCAGTTCTTC.